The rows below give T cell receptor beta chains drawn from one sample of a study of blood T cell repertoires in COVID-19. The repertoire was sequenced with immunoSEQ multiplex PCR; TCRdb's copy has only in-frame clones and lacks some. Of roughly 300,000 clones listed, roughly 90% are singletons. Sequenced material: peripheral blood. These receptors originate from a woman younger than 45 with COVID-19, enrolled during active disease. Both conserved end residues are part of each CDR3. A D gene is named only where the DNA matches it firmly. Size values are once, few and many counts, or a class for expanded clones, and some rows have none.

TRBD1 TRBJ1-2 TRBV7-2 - TGTGCCAGCAGCTTTCGGGACAGGTTTGGCTACACCTTC CASSFRDRFGYTF
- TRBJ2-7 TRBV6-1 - TGTGCCAGCAGTGAAGCTCGACTCACCCTCTACGAGCAGTACTTC CASSEARLTLYEQYF
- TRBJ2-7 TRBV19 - TGTGCCAGTAGTATAGACAGGGGATACGAGCAGTACTTC CASSIDRGYEQYF
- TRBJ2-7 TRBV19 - TGTGCCAGTAGTATCACCGGTACCTACGAGCAGTACTTC CASSITGTYEQYF
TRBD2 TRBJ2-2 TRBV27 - TGTGCCAGCAGTCGATTATTCGCTAGCGGGGGGGGTGGCACCGGGGAGCTGTTTTTT CASSRLFASGGGGTGELFF
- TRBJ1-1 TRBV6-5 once TGTGCCAGCAGTTATGACATCCTAAACACTGAAGCTTTCTTT CASSYDILNTEAFF
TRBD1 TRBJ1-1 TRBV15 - TGTGCCACCAGCAGAGTAGGGGGGTGGGACAGGGGAATCACTGAAGCTTTCTTT CATSRVGGWDRGITEAFF
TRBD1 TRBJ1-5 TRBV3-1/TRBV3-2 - TGTGCCAGCAGCCAAGATGCAGGGGGCGGGGATCAGCCCCAGCATTTT CASSQDAGGGDQPQHF
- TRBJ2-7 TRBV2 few TGTGCCAGCAGGGCTAAACCAGGGTACGAGCAGTACTTC CASRAKPGYEQYF
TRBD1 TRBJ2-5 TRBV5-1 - TGCGCCAGCAGCTTGGAGGGACAGTCCGCGGGCCAGTACTTC CASSLEGQSAGQYF
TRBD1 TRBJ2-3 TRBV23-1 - TGCGCCAGCAGTCAACCGGACAGGGGAGTCACAGATACGCAGTATTTT CASSQPDRGVTDTQYF
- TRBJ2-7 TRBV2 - TGTGCCAGCAGAGCCGAGACGGGTCACCTGTACTTC CASRAETGHLYF
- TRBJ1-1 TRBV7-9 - TGTGCCAGCTTCTGGGTTCTAGGGAACACTGAAGCTTTCTTT CASFWVLGNTEAFF
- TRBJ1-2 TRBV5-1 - TGCGCCAGCTCTTCTACTACACCCGCGGGTAACTATGGCTACACCTTC CASSSTTPAGNYGYTF
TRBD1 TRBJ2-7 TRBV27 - TGTGCCAGCAGTTTGGGATCGACAGGGTACCACGAGCAGTACTTC CASSLGSTGYHEQYF
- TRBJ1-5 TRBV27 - TGTGCCAGCAGTCCCCTAGGATATCAGGGACAAGGGAGCAATCAGCCCCAGCATTTT CASSPLGYQGQGSNQPQHF
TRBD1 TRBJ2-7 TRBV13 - TGTGCCAGCAGCTACTTCGGGACAGGGGGTTACGAGCAGTACTTC CASSYFGTGGYEQYF
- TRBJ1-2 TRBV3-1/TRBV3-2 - TGTGCCAGCAGCCAAGTTACGGGGGTATTCTGCACCTTC CASSQVTGVFCTF
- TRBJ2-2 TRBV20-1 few TGCAGTGCTAGTCAAGGGGTTACCGGGGAGCTGTTTTTT CSASQGVTGELFF
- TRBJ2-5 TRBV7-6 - TGTGCCAGCAGTCCTTATCCGGGGTTGTTAGCGGCCCAGTACTTC CASSPYPGLLAAQYF
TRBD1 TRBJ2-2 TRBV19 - TGTGCCAGTAGTGCCCGACAGGGTGCGGGGAACACCGGGGAGCTGTTTTTT CASSARQGAGNTGELFF
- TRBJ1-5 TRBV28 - TGTGCCAGCAGTCCAGATCAGCCCCAGCATTTT CASSPDQPQHF
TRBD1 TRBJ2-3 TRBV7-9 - TGTGCCAGCAGCCCCCGACAGGGGATTAGGGATACGCAGTATTTT CASSPRQGIRDTQYF
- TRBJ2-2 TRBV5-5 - TGTGCCAGCAGCTGGTGGCTAGGCGACACCGGGGAGCTGTTTTTT CASSWWLGDTGELFF
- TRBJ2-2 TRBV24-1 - TGTGCCACCAGTGAGGGAAATTGGGGGGGCGCAGGTAAAGGACGGACCGGGGAGCTGTTTTTT CATSEGNWGGAGKGRTGELFF
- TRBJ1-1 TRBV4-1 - TGCGCCAGCAGCCAAGTCGGCAGGACAGAAGCTTTCTTT CASSQVGRTEAFF
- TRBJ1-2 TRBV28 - TGTGCCAGCAGCCCCCCGGGGGGTGTTTATGGCTACACCTTC CASSPPGGVYGYTF
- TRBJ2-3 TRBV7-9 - TGTGCCAGCAGCTTAGCGGTGGGGGCCACAGATACGCAGTATTTT CASSLAVGATDTQYF
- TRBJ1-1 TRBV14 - TGTGCCAGCAGCCAATTTAGGACAAGCACCACTGAAGCTTTCTTT CASSQFRTSTTEAFF
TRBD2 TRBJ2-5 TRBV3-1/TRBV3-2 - TGTGCCAGCAGCCACCGGGAGGGGACCCAGTACTTC CASSHREGTQYF
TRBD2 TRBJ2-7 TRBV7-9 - TGTGCCAGCACCCGCGCGGGGGGCACACCCTACGAGCAGTACTTC CASTRAGGTPYEQYF
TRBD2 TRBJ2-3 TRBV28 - TGTGCCCTGACAGGGTGGATAGCGGGGGGTGACACAGATACGCAGTATTTT CALTGWIAGGDTDTQYF
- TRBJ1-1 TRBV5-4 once TGTGCCAGCAGCTTGGCGCAGGGTAAAGGAGCTTTCTTT CASSLAQGKGAFF
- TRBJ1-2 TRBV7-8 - TGTGCCAGCAGCGTCAGGGCAGTAAACTATGGCTACACCTTC CASSVRAVNYGYTF
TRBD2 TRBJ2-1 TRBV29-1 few TGCAGCGTCGGGAGGGGCAGGAGCTCCTACAATGAGCAGTTCTTC CSVGRGRSSYNEQFF
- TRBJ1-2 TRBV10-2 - TGCGCCAGCAGTGACCCGGGTAACTATGGCTACACCTTC CASSDPGNYGYTF
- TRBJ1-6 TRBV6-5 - TGTGCCGCCGGACACAGGGTTGGGTCACCCCTCCACTTT CAAGHRVGSPLHF
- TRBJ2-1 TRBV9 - TGTGCCAGCAGCGTAGTGCTAGGTCGAAGTGAGCAGTTCTTC CASSVVLGRSEQFF
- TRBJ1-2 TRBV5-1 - TGCGCCAGCAGCTTGGTTCCCCCGACAGTTGGGCCTAACTATGGCTACACCTTC CASSLVPPTVGPNYGYTF
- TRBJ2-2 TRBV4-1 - TGCGCCAGCAGCTTCCAGTGGACCGGGGAGCTGTTTTTT CASSFQWTGELFF
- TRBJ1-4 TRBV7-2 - TGTGCCAGCAGCCTGTCATCCGGTGTGGGCGAAAAACTGTTTTTT CASSLSSGVGEKLFF
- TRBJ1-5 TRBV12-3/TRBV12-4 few TGTGCCAGCAGTTTCAGGCAGAATCAGCCCCAGCATTTT CASSFRQNQPQHF
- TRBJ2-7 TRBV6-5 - TGTGCCAGCAGTTTCGGGGGCTACGAGCAGTACTTC CASSFGGYEQYF
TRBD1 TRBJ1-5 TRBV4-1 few TGCGCCAGCAGCCAAAACTTACCGGGACAGGGGAGGAGGCCCCAGCATTTT CASSQNLPGQGRRPQHF
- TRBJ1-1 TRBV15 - TGTGCCACCAGCAGAGATCCCAACGAGGGAGCTTTCTTT CATSRDPNEGAFF
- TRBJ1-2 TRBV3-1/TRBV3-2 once TGTGCCAGCAGCCCATGGGGGGGCTTGGGCACCTTC CASSPWGGLGTF
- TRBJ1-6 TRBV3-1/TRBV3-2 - TGTGCCAGCAGCCCATTTGGGGGGGATTCACCCCTCCACTTT CASSPFGGDSPLHF
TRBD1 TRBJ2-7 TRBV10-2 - TGCGCCAGCAGCCCGACAGGGGACGAGCAGTACTTC CASSPTGDEQYF
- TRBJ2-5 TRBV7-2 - TGTGCCAGCAGCCCAGACTACGCGGGAGAGACCCAGTACTTC CASSPDYAGETQYF
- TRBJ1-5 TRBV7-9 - TGTGCCAGCAGCTTAGCTGGGGGCCCCAATCAGCCCCAGCATTTT CASSLAGGPNQPQHF
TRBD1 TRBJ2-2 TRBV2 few TGTGCCAGCAGGACAGGGGGCAGAACCGGGGAGCTGTTTTTT CASRTGGRTGELFF
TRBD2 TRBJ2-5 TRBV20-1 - TGCAGTGCTAGTAGGTTTAGGACTAGATCTGAGACCCAGTACTTC CSASRFRTRSETQYF
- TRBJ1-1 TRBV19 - TGTGCCAGTAGTGGCCGACTACTTGAAGCTTTCTTT CASSGRLLEAFF
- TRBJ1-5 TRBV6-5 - TGTGCCAGCAGTTACGGTCGGGGAAGCAATCAGCCCCAGCATTTT CASSYGRGSNQPQHF
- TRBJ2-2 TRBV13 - TGTGCCAGCAGCTACTTAGCGGACTCGAACACCGGGGAGCTGTTTTTT CASSYLADSNTGELFF
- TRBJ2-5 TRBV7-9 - TGTGCCAGCAGCTTAGGCCCGGGGGAGACCCAGTACTTC CASSLGPGETQYF
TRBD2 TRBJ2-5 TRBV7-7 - TGTGCCAGCAGCGCCGGGGGGGTTCAAGAGACCCAGTACTTC CASSAGGVQETQYF
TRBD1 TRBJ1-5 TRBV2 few TGTGCCAGCTGGGGGCCTGGACAGGCCAGTCAGCCCCAGCATTTT CASWGPGQASQPQHF
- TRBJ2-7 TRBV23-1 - TGCGCCAGCAGTCAATGCTTCCCATGTCCCTCGGGGGAAAACGAGCAGTACTTC CASSQCFPCPSGENEQYF
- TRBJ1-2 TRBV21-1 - TGTGCCAGCAGCAAAGGAGGGGGCGCTAAAGTTGGCTACACCTTC CASSKGGGAKVGYTF